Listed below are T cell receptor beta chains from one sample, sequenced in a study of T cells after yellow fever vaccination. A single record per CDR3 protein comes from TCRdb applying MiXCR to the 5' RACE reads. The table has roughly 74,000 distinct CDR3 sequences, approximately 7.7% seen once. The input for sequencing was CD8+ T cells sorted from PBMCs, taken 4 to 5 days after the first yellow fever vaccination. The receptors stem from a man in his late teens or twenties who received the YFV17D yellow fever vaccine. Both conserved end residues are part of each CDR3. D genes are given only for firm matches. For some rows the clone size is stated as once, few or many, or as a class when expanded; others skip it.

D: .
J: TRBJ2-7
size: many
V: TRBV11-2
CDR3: CASRPPNKDEQYF
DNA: TGTGCCAGCAGGCCCCCTAACAAGGACGAGCAGTACTTC

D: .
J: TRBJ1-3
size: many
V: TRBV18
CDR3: CASSPPYRTISGNTIYF
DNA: TGTGCCAGCTCACCACCGTACAGGACGATCTCTGGAAACACCATATATTTT

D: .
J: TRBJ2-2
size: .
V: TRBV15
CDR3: CATSNPGTGELFF
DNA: TGTGCCACCAGCAACCCTGGCACCGGGGAGCTGTTTTTT

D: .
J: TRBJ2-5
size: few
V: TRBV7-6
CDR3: CASSPTPYSVRQETQYF
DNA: TGTGCCAGCAGCCCGACCCCCTATTCGGTCCGCCAAGAGACCCAGTACTTC

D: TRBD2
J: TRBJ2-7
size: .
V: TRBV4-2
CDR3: CASSQDPPSGGTEQYF
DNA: TGTGCCAGCAGCCAAGACCCCCCTAGCGGCGGGACCGAGCAGTACTTC

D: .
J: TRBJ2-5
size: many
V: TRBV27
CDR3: CASSLSRGGETQYF
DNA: TGTGCCAGCAGTTTATCAAGGGGCGGAGAGACCCAGTACTTC

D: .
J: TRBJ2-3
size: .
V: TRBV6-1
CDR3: CASSTPVATSIADTQYF
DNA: TGTGCCAGCAGTACCCCGGTGGCCACCTCAATAGCAGATACGCAGTATTTT

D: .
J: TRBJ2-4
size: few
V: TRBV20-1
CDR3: CSARDSRGEGIQYF
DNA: TGCAGTGCTAGAGATTCCAGGGGCGAGGGCATTCAGTACTTC

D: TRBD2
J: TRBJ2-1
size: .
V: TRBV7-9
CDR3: CASSLSSSGGPYEQFF
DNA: TGTGCCAGCAGCTTATCGTCAAGCGGGGGGCCCTATGAGCAGTTCTTC

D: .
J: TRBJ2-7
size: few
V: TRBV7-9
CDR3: CASSLRDTHYEQYF
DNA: TGTGCCAGCAGCTTGCGAGACACCCACTACGAGCAGTACTTC

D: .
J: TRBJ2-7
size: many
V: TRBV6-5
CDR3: CASSPGANEQYF
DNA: TGTGCCAGCAGTCCCGGCGCCAACGAGCAGTACTTC

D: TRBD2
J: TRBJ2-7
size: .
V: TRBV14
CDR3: CASSHPSGGAYEQYF
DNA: TGTGCCAGCAGCCATCCTAGCGGGGGGGCCTACGAGCAGTACTTC

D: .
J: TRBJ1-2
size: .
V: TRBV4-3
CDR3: CASSQHAANYGYTF
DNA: TGCGCCAGCAGCCAACACGCAGCCAACTATGGCTACACCTTC

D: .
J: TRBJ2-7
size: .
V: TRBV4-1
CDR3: CASSQGGAPYEQYF
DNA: TGCGCCAGCAGCCAAGGGGGGGCCCCCTACGAGCAGTACTTC

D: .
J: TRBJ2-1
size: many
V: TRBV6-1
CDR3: CASSLSGVSDEQFF
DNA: TGTGCCAGCAGTCTGTCAGGGGTGAGCGATGAGCAGTTCTTC

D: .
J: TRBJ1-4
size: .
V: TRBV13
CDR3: CASSFGWRGGEKLFF
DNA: TGTGCCAGCAGCTTCGGGTGGAGGGGTGGTGAAAAACTGTTTTTT

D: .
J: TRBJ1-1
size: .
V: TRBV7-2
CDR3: CASSWMNTEAFF
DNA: TGTGCCAGCAGTTGGATGAACACTGAAGCTTTCTTT

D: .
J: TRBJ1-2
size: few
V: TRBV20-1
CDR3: CSASRAQADGYTF
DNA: TGCAGTGCTAGTCGGGCCCAGGCGGATGGCTACACCTTC

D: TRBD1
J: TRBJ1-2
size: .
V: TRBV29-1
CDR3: CSVDRTGFYGYTF
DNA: TGCAGCGTCGATAGGACAGGGTTCTATGGCTACACCTTC

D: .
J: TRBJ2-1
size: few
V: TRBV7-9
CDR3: CASSSSGTFDEQFF
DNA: TGTGCCAGCAGCTCATCCGGGACGTTCGATGAGCAGTTCTTC

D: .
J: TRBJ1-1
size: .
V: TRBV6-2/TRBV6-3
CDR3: CASSYVGVRTEAFF
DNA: TGTGCCAGCAGTTACGTGGGGGTACGAACTGAAGCTTTCTTT

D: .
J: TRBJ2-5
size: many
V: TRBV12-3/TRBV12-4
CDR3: CASSLLLMETQYF
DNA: TGTGCCAGCAGTTTATTATTAATGGAGACCCAGTACTTC

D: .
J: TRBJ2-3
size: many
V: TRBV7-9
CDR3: CASSSGATDTQYF
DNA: TGTGCCAGCAGCTCGGGGGCCACAGATACGCAGTATTTT

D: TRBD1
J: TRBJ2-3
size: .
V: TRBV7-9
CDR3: CASSRRDSNTDTQYF
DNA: TGTGCCAGCAGCCGCCGGGACAGCAACACAGATACGCAGTATTTT

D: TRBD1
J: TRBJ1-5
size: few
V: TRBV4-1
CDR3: CASSRGQGNQPQHF
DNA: TGCGCCAGCAGCCGCGGACAGGGGAATCAGCCCCAGCATTTT

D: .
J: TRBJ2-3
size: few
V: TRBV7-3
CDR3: CASRDRSTDTQYF
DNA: TGTGCCAGCAGGGACAGAAGCACAGATACGCAGTATTTT

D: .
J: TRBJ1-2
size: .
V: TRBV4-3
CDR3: CASSTFRQKASYGYTF
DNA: TGCGCCAGCAGTACTTTCCGGCAGAAGGCAAGCTATGGCTACACCTTC

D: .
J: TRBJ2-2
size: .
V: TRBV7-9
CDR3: CASSFGFGELFF
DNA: TGTGCCAGCAGCTTTGGCTTCGGGGAGCTGTTTTTT

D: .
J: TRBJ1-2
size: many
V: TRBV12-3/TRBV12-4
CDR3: CASSRTFYGYTF
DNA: TGTGCCAGCAGCAGGACATTCTATGGCTACACCTTC

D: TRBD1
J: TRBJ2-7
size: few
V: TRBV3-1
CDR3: CASSPGQGGDEQYF
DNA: TGTGCCAGCAGCCCCGGACAGGGAGGCGACGAGCAGTACTTC

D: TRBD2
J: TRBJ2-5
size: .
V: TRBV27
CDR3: CASSLLAGGQETQYF
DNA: TGTGCCAGCAGTTTACTAGCGGGGGGGCAAGAGACCCAGTACTTC

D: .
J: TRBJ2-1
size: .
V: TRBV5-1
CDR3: CASSLRSRDWNEQFF
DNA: TGCGCCAGCAGCCTCCGGTCGAGGGATTGGAATGAGCAGTTCTTC

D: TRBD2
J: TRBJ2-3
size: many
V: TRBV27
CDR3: CASSSSGGASDTQYF
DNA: TGTGCCAGCAGTTCTAGCGGGGGGGCGTCAGATACGCAGTATTTT

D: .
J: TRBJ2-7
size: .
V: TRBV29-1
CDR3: CSVLPTGSYEQYF
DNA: TGCAGCGTCCTGCCGACAGGCTCCTACGAGCAGTACTTC

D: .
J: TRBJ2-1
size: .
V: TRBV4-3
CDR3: CASSPSVGASYNEQFF
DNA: TGCGCCAGCAGCCCCTCGGTGGGGGCATCTTACAATGAGCAGTTCTTC

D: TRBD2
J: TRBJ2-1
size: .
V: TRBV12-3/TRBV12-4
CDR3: CATQPRGNNEQFF
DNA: TGTGCCACCCAACCGCGGGGGAACAATGAGCAGTTCTTC

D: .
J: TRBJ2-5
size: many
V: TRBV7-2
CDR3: CASSLGATDLQTQYF
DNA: TGTGCCAGCAGCTTAGGGGCGACGGACCTGCAGACCCAGTACTTC

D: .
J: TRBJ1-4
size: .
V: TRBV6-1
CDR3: CASSTQRGEEKLFF
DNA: TGTGCCAGCAGTACCCAACGGGGCGAGGAAAAACTGTTTTTT

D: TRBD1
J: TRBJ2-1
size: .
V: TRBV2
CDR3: CASSFSRGNEQFF
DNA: TGTGCCAGCAGTTTCTCCAGGGGGAATGAGCAGTTCTTC

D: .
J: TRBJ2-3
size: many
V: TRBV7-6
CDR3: CASSLIGGTDTQYF
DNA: TGTGCCAGCAGCTTAATTGGAGGGACAGATACGCAGTATTTT

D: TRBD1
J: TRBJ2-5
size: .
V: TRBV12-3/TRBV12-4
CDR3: CASSLVGTGGQETQYF
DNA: TGTGCCAGCAGTTTAGTCGGGACAGGGGGCCAAGAGACCCAGTACTTC

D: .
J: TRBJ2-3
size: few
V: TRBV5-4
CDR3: CASSLFGIGAGFSTDTQYF
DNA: TGTGCCAGCAGCTTGTTCGGGATCGGGGCAGGGTTTAGCACAGATACGCAGTATTTT

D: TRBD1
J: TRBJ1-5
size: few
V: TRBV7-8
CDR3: CASSLMLGQGYGPQHF
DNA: TGTGCCAGCAGCTTAATGTTGGGACAGGGCTATGGGCCCCAGCATTTT

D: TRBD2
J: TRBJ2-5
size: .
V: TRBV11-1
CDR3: CASSPPGERGGLIRGAQYF
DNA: TGTGCCAGCAGCCCCCCGGGAGAGCGGGGGGGCCTAATAAGAGGGGCCCAGTACTTC